These 19 T cell receptor beta chains share one sample of origin, sequenced in a study of blood T cells in healthy people across ages. Alongside a J-beta primer mix, a sample-barcoded 5' primer served in a second PCR lasting about 7 to 12 cycles. TCRdb used MiXCR to reprocess the 5' RACE reads, holding one entry per CDR3 protein. The sample yields about 780,000 distinct CDR3 sequences, around 25% seen once. This sample was also put to use in a study of T cells of mothers and their children.

The sample comprised blood. Source of these receptors: a boy between 5 and 17 years old in good health.

The chain has TRBV9 and TRBJ1-2, with D possibly matching TRBD1 (6 bases). This CDR3 has 15 residues. Germline CDR1 is SGDLS and CDR2 is YYNGEE. V was pared by 4 bases and J by 3 bases, with 16 bases between. The CDR3 DNA reads as TGTGCCAGCAGCCCAAAAGTAAACAGGGACTATGGCTACACCTTC. Protein sequence: CASSPKVNRDYGYTF.

This clonotype has just a few counts. The genes are TRBV5-1 and TRBJ2-6, with D unclear. V lost 0 bases and J 3 bases, leaving 10 bases between the germline ends. Germline assignment: CDR1 SGHRS and CDR2 YFSETQ. The CDR3 totals 16 residues. The CDR3 nucleotides read TGCGCCAGCAGCTTGGATGGCCCTTTTGGGGCCAACGTCCTGACTTTC. As protein: CASSLDGPFGANVLTF.

There are a few counts of this clonotype. The chain links TRBV7-8 to TRBJ2-5; D not resolved. In germline, CDR1 is SGHVS, CDR2 FQNEAQ. There are 11 residues in the CDR3. The V end was cut by 10 bases, the J end by 9 bases, with 15 bases between. As DNA, the CDR3 is TGTGCCACCTCACCCGGTAAAGCCCAGTACTTC. Translating it yields CATSPGKAQYF. Full variable domain (outside the CDR3, taken from reference TRBV7-8 and TRBJ2-5): GAGVSQSPRYKVAKRGQDVALRCDPISGHVSLFWYQQALGQGPEFLTYFQNEAQLDKSGLPSDRFFAERPEGSVSTLKIQRTQQEDSAVYLCATSPGKAQYFGPGTRLLVL.

V usage is TRBV7-3 and J usage is TRBJ2-1; 8 positions agree with TRBD2. The DNA matches TRBJ2-7 better at its end, which makes the J call doubtful. The germline V gene encodes CDR1 SGHTA and CDR2 FQGTGA. The CDR3 is 16 residues long. The CDR3 loop reads CASSAAASGGAYEQYF. DNA for the CDR3: TGTGCCAGCAGCGCAGCCGCGAGCGGGGGCGCCTACGAGCAGTACTTC.

This sequence joins TRBV29-1 and TRBJ1-2; 8 nucleotides agree with TRBD1. The CDR3 loop spans 14 amino acids. Per the germline V gene, CDR1 is SQVTM and CDR2 is ANQGSEA. Trimming cost V 3 bases and J 2 bases; bases outside gene matches: 5. The CDR3 region is CSVDGQGANYGYTF. The CDR3 nucleotides are TGCAGCGTTGACGGGCAGGGGGCCAACTATGGCTACACCTTC.

This clonotype appeared a few times. V is TRBV5-1 and J is TRBJ1-4; 7 nucleotides agree with TRBD1. The junction had 5 bases not matched to a gene; V was cut back by 3 bases and J by 0 bases. The CDR3 totals 16 residues. The germline V gene encodes CDR1 SGHRS and CDR2 YFSETQ. CDR3 in amino acids: CASSYTGTATNEKLFF. CDR3 nucleotides: TGCGCCAGCAGCTATACAGGGACAGCAACTAATGAAAAACTGTTTTTT.

This clonotype was detected only a few times. Here the CDR3 reads CASIAQGGGTEAFF. CDR3 DNA sequence: TGTGCCAGCATTGCACAGGGAGGTGGCACTGAAGCTTTCTTT. This sequence joins TRBV28 and TRBJ1-1, with D perhaps TRBD1 (6 bases). Germline CDR1 and CDR2: MDHEN and SYDVKM. V gave up 7 bases and J gave up 4 bases, with 16 bases separating them. This CDR3 is built from 14 residues. The whole variable domain, filled in from reference TRBV28 and TRBJ1-1, reads DVKVTQSSRYLVKRTGEKVFLECVQDMDHENMFWYRQDPGLGLRLIYFSYDVKMKEKGDIPEGYSVSREKKERFSLILESASTNQTSMYLCASIAQGGGTEAFFGQGTRLTVV.

This clonotype occurred a few times. The rearrangement links TRBV10-3 to TRBJ2-5, with TRBD2 identical over 7 bases. This CDR3 contains 16 residues. Per germline, CDR1 ENHRY and CDR2 SYGVKD. V shed 3 bases, J shed 2 bases, and the junction held 9 bases outside the gene matches. CDR3 coding DNA: TGTGCCATCAGTGATTCGGGACGACTAGCTCAAGAGACCCAGTACTTC. The encoded protein is CAISDSGRLAQETQYF.

The V and J genes are TRBV7-9 and TRBJ2-7; D may be TRBD2 (5 bases). CDR3 length: 15 residues. Per germline, CDR1 SEHNR and CDR2 FQNEAQ (reference sequence). Trimming pared 6 bases from V and 0 bases from J, leaving 15 bases between. CDR3 amino acids: CASRKEGWSSYEQYF. The CDR3, as DNA: TGTGCCAGCAGAAAAGAGGGTTGGAGCTCCTACGAGCAGTACTTC.

The chain recombines TRBV28 with TRBJ2-7; the D call may be TRBD1 or TRBD2 (6 bases each). CDR1 and CDR2 from the germline V gene are MDHEN and SYDVKM. CDR3 length: 15 amino acids. Trimming took 7 bases from V and 3 from J, leaving 19 bases between them. The CDR3: CASIAPGAGNYEQYF. CDR3 DNA sequence: TGTGCCAGCATTGCCCCGGGGGCGGGAAACTACGAGCAGTACTTC.

J is TRBJ2-1 and V is TRBV6-1; 8 nucleotides align to TRBD2. V lost 8 bases and J lost 7; bases outside the gene matches: 7. Looked up from germline, CDR1 is MNHNS and CDR2 is SASEGT. CDR3 size: 13 residues. CDR3 in DNA: TGTGCCAGCCGGGAGGTAGCGGGGAATGAGCAGTTCTTC. Its protein is CASREVAGNEQFF.

Only a few counts were recorded for this clonotype. The rearrangement joins TRBV12-3 or TRBV12-4 to TRBJ2-1; D is ambiguous. CDR3 size: 15 residues. V lost 3 bases and J 3 bases, leaving 12 bases between the germline ends. As DNA, the CDR3 is TGTGCCAGCAGTTTTTTTGGATCTAGCTACAATGAGCAGTTCTTC. Protein product: CASSFFGSSYNEQFF.

This clonotype was counted at least ten times. The rearrangement joins TRBV10-3 to TRBJ1-1; D gene uncertain. Germline V gene lookup returns CDR1 ENHRY and CDR2 SYGVKD. CDR3 length: 15 residues. Trimming removed 0 bases at V and 0 bases at J, with 8 bases between. This CDR3 is CAISESIQLNTEAFF. In DNA form, the CDR3 reads TGTGCCATCAGTGAGTCGATACAGCTGAACACTGAAGCTTTCTTT.

In this sample, this clonotype turned up a few times. The V gene is TRBV5-5, the J gene TRBJ2-5; D may match TRBD1 or TRBD2 (5 bases each). V lost 3 bases and J lost 9, with 15 bases in between. The CDR3 has 13 residues. CDR1 is SGHKS and CDR2 is YYEKEE in the germline V gene (reference sequence). The CDR3 loop is CASSSGGDEAQYF. The CDR3 bases are TGTGCCAGCAGCTCTGGGGGAGATGAGGCCCAGTACTTC.

This clonotype was seen only a few times. This chain connects TRBV3-1 to TRBJ2-1; D remains ambiguous. The J call may be wrong; the DNA end is better matched by TRBJ2-5. From germline, CDR1 is LGHDT and CDR2 YNNKEL (reference sequence). The CDR3 has 15 residues. The CDR3 bases are TGTGCCAGCAGCCAAGGGTGGGGTTCGGGCGAGACCCAGTACTTC. Its translation: CASSQGWGSGETQYF.

The CDR3 loop is CASSPPRQGRETQYF. CDR3 in DNA: TGTGCCAGCAGTCCCCCGAGACAGGGTCGAGAGACCCAGTACTTC. The gene calls are TRBV27 and TRBJ2-5, with 7 nucleotides matching TRBD1. The CDR3 has 15 residues. V lost 5 bases to trimming and J lost 4 bases; unmatched junction nucleotides: 10. Germline V gene sequence: CDR1 MNHEY, CDR2 SMNVEV (reference sequence).

The chain joins TRBV12-3 or TRBV12-4 to TRBJ1-3; the D is unclear. This CDR3 spans 15 amino acids. Trimming cost V 6 bases and J 0 bases, with 12 bases left between them. The DNA for the CDR3 is TGTGCCAGCAGCCAAGGACTTAGCTCTGGAAACACCATATATTTT. Translating it yields CASSQGLSSGNTIYF.

The J gene is TRBJ2-5, the V gene TRBV20-1, with 9 bases lining up with TRBD2. Per the germline V gene, CDR1 is DFQATT and CDR2 is SNEGSKA (reference sequence). The CDR3 runs 16 residues. V shed 0 bases and J 1 base; nucleotides not matched to a gene: 6. CDR3 coding DNA: TGCAGTGCTAGAGATCTCCAGCGGGGGGTCCAAGAGACCCAGTACTTC. It specifies CSARDLQRGVQETQYF.

J is TRBJ2-4 and V is TRBV20-1, with 7 bases fitting TRBD2. The CDR3 runs 14 residues. The junction had 5 bases not matched to a gene; V was cut back by 6 bases and J by 0 bases. The germline gives CDR1 DFQATT, CDR2 SNEGSKA (reference sequence). The CDR3 DNA follows: TGCAGTGCGGGGACTAAGCTAGCCAAAAACATTCAGTACTTC. Translating it yields CSAGTKLAKNIQYF.